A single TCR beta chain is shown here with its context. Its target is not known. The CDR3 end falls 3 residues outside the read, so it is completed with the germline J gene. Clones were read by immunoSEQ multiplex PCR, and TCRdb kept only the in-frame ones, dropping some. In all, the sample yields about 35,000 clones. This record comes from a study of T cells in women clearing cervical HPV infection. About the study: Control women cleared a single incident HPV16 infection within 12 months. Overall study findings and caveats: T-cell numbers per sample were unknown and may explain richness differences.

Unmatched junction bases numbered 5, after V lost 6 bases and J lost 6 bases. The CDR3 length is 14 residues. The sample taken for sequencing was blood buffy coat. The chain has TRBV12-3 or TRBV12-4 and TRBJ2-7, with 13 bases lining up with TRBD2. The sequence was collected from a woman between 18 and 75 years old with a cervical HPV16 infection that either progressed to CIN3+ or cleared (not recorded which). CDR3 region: CASRLAGGRGEQYF. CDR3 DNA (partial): TGTGCCAGCAGACTAGCGGGAGGGAGGGGCGAG.